Below, one T cell receptor beta chain is given with its context. These data come from a study of OX40 agonist ivuxolimab in advanced cancers. TCRdb keeps only in-frame clones here, not all; method: immunoSEQ multiplex PCR. Seen here are about 79,000 clones, around 92% observed once, and the top ten hold roughly 7.4%. Germline assignment: CDR1 LNHDA and CDR2 SQIVND (reference sequence). The CDR3 runs 16 residues. The junction had 10 bases not matched to a gene; V was cut back by 3 bases and J by 6 bases. Anyone with autoimmune disease history or systemic immunosuppression was excluded. Source: CD4+ or CD8+ T cells sorted from blood, taken in a trial of the OX40 agonist ivuxolimab. The source of this sequence is an adult with an advanced solid tumor such as melanoma, head and neck, liver or kidney cancer. The genes are TRBV19 and TRBJ2-7, with TRBD2 matching over 11 bases. The CDR3 DNA follows: TGTGCCAGTAGTATCTCTCGTAGCGGGAGGGCGGGCGAGCAGTACTTC. Its translation: CASSISRSGRAGEQYF.